A selection of T cell receptor beta chains follows, all from one sample in a study of shared clonotypes between healthy human individuals. Profiling relied on immunoSEQ multiplex PCR, and the TCRdb table lists in-frame clones only, not all of them. The repertoire holds roughly 2.2 million clones, approximately 95% seen once, with about 0.37% in the top ten. The sequenced material came from naive CD4+ T cells from PBMCs. The receptors here all came from a man aged 18 to 30 in good health. Some clones in this sample may be carry-over from other donors' samples. Both conserved end residues are part of each CDR3. Fields, in order: V gene, clone size, J gene, D gene, CDR3 DNA, CDR3 protein. D genes are given only for firm matches. Part of the rows lack a size; the others show once, few, many or a class for expanded clones.

V: TRBV2
size: .
J: TRBJ2-4
D: .
DNA: TGTGCCAGCAGTGACAGGGGCTCCGAGAGGAACATTCAGTACTTC
CDR3: CASSDRGSERNIQYF

V: TRBV27
size: .
J: TRBJ2-5
D: .
DNA: TGTGCCAGCAGTAAAGGAGAACCCGGACGGGAAGAGACCCAGTACTTC
CDR3: CASSKGEPGREETQYF

V: TRBV11-2
size: .
J: TRBJ2-5
D: .
DNA: TGTGCCAGCAGCTCCCGGGGGAATCCCCAAGAGACCCAGTACTTC
CDR3: CASSSRGNPQETQYF

V: TRBV6-6
size: .
J: TRBJ2-5
D: .
DNA: TGTGCCAGCAGTTACTCGCGGACCCCGGGGGAGACCCAGTACTTC
CDR3: CASSYSRTPGETQYF

V: TRBV2
size: .
J: TRBJ2-5
D: .
DNA: TGTGCCAGCAGCGCCGACAGGTTGGAGACCCAGTACTTC
CDR3: CASSADRLETQYF

V: TRBV6-1
size: .
J: TRBJ2-3
D: .
DNA: TGTGCCAGCAGCGGGGCAGGGGATACCACAGATACGCAGTATTTT
CDR3: CASSGAGDTTDTQYF

V: TRBV6-5
size: .
J: TRBJ1-2
D: .
DNA: TGTGCCAGCAGTGTAACTCAGGGGAACTATGGCTACACCTTC
CDR3: CASSVTQGNYGYTF

V: TRBV14
size: once
J: TRBJ2-7
D: TRBD1
DNA: TGTGCCAGCAGCCAAGGGACAGGGTGGTACGAGCAGTACTTC
CDR3: CASSQGTGWYEQYF

V: TRBV15
size: .
J: TRBJ2-2
D: .
DNA: TGTGCCACCAGCAGAGATTTGGCTGAAAACACCGGGGAGCTGTTTTTT
CDR3: CATSRDLAENTGELFF

V: TRBV28
size: .
J: TRBJ2-1
D: .
DNA: TGTGCCAGCAGTACGCCGGGACCGGATATTGGGGAGTTCTTC
CDR3: CASSTPGPDIGEFF

V: TRBV4-3
size: .
J: TRBJ1-5
D: .
DNA: TGCGCCAGCAGCCAAGGGCAGGGAGCGAATCAGCCCCAGCATTTT
CDR3: CASSQGQGANQPQHF

V: TRBV14
size: .
J: TRBJ2-7
D: TRBD1
DNA: TGTGCCAGCAGCCTTACCAGGGGGTCCCAGCAGTACTTC
CDR3: CASSLTRGSQQYF

V: TRBV19
size: once
J: TRBJ1-1
D: TRBD1
DNA: TGTGCCAGTTTTCCGGGACAGGGGGGGACGAACACTGAAGCTTTCTTT
CDR3: CASFPGQGGTNTEAFF

V: TRBV5-1
size: .
J: TRBJ1-2
D: .
DNA: TGCGCCAGCAGCCCCGGCAGGGGACTCTATGGCTACACCTTC
CDR3: CASSPGRGLYGYTF

V: TRBV5-1
size: .
J: TRBJ2-7
D: .
DNA: TGCGCCAGCAGCTTACCTACAGGGGGGGTCTCCTACGAGCAGTACTTC
CDR3: CASSLPTGGVSYEQYF

V: TRBV7-2
size: .
J: TRBJ2-7
D: TRBD2
DNA: TGTGCCAGCAGCTCGACGTTAGCGGGAGGGCGGTACGAGCAGTACTTC
CDR3: CASSSTLAGGRYEQYF

V: TRBV18
size: .
J: TRBJ1-2
D: .
DNA: TGTGCCAGCTCACAGCAGACACGGATCTATGGCTACACCTTC
CDR3: CASSQQTRIYGYTF

V: TRBV5-1
size: .
J: TRBJ2-7
D: .
DNA: TGCGCCAGCAGCTACGGGGGGCAGGACCCCCTCTCCTACGAGCAGTACTTC
CDR3: CASSYGGQDPLSYEQYF

V: TRBV28
size: .
J: TRBJ1-2
D: TRBD1
DNA: TGTGCCAGCAGCAAGAGGACAGGGGGCCGGAGACATGGCTACACCTTC
CDR3: CASSKRTGGRRHGYTF

V: TRBV18
size: .
J: TRBJ1-1
D: TRBD1
DNA: TGTGCCAGCTCACCGCGACAGGGGTTTAAGGACACTGAAGCTTTCTTT
CDR3: CASSPRQGFKDTEAFF

V: TRBV28
size: once
J: TRBJ2-4
D: .
DNA: TGTGCCAGCAGTTTGGGATCCCTAGCCAAAAACATTCAGTACTTC
CDR3: CASSLGSLAKNIQYF

V: TRBV29-1
size: .
J: TRBJ2-5
D: .
DNA: TGCAGCGTTGTGGGACGGTTAGGAGAGACCCAGTACTTC
CDR3: CSVVGRLGETQYF

V: TRBV28
size: .
J: TRBJ1-2
D: .
DNA: TGTGCCAGCAGTTTATCGGCAGGCATCTATGGCTACACCTTC
CDR3: CASSLSAGIYGYTF

V: TRBV28
size: .
J: TRBJ1-4
D: TRBD1
DNA: TGTGCCAGCAGTCCCCAGGGGGCGCCGACTAATGAAAAACTGTTTTTT
CDR3: CASSPQGAPTNEKLFF

V: TRBV21-1
size: few
J: TRBJ1-5
D: .
DNA: TGTGCCAGCAGCAACGAGGGGACAGACAATCAGCCCCAGCATTTT
CDR3: CASSNEGTDNQPQHF

V: TRBV28
size: .
J: TRBJ2-7
D: .
DNA: TGTGCCAGCAGCTCAAGCCTGTACGAGCAGTACTTC
CDR3: CASSSSLYEQYF